These T cell receptor beta chains were read from a single sample in a study of blood T cell repertoires in COVID-19. Produced via immunoSEQ multiplex PCR; TCRdb's table is partial and in-frame only. The sample includes 65,000 or so clones, roughly four fifths seen only once; the top ten take 6.4%. Specimen: peripheral blood. The receptor source for this set is a woman aged 50 to 60 with active or convalescent COVID-19. Both conserved end residues are part of each CDR3. The D gene is left open where the match is weak. For some rows the clone size is stated as once, few or many, or as a class when expanded; others skip it.

clone_size: once; j_call: TRBJ2-5; d_call: TRBD2; v_call: TRBV7-9; cdr3_aa: CASSSEGQTGGGETQYF; cdr3_nt: TGTGCCAGCAGCTCCGAGGGGCAAACGGGAGGGGGAGAGACCCAGTACTTC
clone_size: .; j_call: TRBJ2-2; d_call: .; v_call: TRBV7-6; cdr3_aa: CASSFRAAGFAGELFF; cdr3_nt: TGTGCCAGCAGCTTTAGGGCGGCGGGGTTCGCCGGGGAGCTGTTTTTT
clone_size: .; j_call: TRBJ2-1; d_call: TRBD2; v_call: TRBV9; cdr3_aa: CASSVSGRSIFNEQFF; cdr3_nt: TGTGCCAGCAGTGTTAGCGGGAGGTCCATATTCAATGAGCAGTTCTTC
clone_size: .; j_call: TRBJ2-1; d_call: .; v_call: TRBV29-1; cdr3_aa: CSVGGGPTNEQFF; cdr3_nt: TGCAGCGTGGGAGGAGGGCCGACGAATGAGCAGTTCTTC
clone_size: .; j_call: TRBJ2-5; d_call: TRBD2; v_call: TRBV7-2; cdr3_aa: CASSFSSVAALGGETQYF; cdr3_nt: TGTGCCAGCAGCTTTTCCTCGGTAGCGGCCCTCGGGGGGGAGACCCAGTACTTC
clone_size: .; j_call: TRBJ2-3; d_call: TRBD2; v_call: TRBV5-1; cdr3_aa: CASSPPGGAGADTQYF; cdr3_nt: TGCGCCAGCAGCCCCCCGGGGGGGGCAGGCGCAGATACGCAGTATTTT
clone_size: once; j_call: TRBJ2-5; d_call: TRBD1; v_call: TRBV7-2; cdr3_aa: CASSSPGTGETQYF; cdr3_nt: TGTGCCAGCAGCTCCCCCGGGACAGGGGAGACCCAGTACTTC
clone_size: few; j_call: TRBJ1-5; d_call: TRBD1; v_call: TRBV18; cdr3_aa: CASSPGQGVNQPQHF; cdr3_nt: TGTGCCAGCTCCCCGGGACAGGGGGTCAATCAGCCCCAGCATTTT
clone_size: .; j_call: TRBJ2-6; d_call: TRBD1; v_call: TRBV3-1/TRBV3-2; cdr3_aa: CASSPRDRGAGANVLTF; cdr3_nt: TGTGCCAGCAGCCCCCGGGACAGGGGGGCTGGGGCCAACGTCCTGACTTTC
clone_size: .; j_call: TRBJ1-5; d_call: TRBD1; v_call: TRBV10-3; cdr3_aa: CAIRGDRGGQPQHF; cdr3_nt: TGTGCCATCAGAGGGGACAGGGGAGGCCAGCCCCAGCATTTT
clone_size: .; j_call: TRBJ2-7; d_call: .; v_call: TRBV3-1/TRBV3-2; cdr3_aa: CASSPWLSGSYEQYF; cdr3_nt: TGTGCCAGCAGCCCCTGGTTGAGCGGTTCCTACGAGCAGTACTTC
clone_size: .; j_call: TRBJ2-7; d_call: TRBD1; v_call: TRBV5-8; cdr3_aa: CASRPIGGFYEQYF; cdr3_nt: TGTGCCAGCAGACCTATAGGGGGCTTCTACGAGCAGTACTTC
clone_size: .; j_call: TRBJ1-5; d_call: .; v_call: TRBV4-3; cdr3_aa: CASSQGWGGEEQPQHF; cdr3_nt: TGCGCCAGCAGCCAAGGGTGGGGGGGAGAGGAGCAGCCCCAGCATTTT
clone_size: .; j_call: TRBJ2-7; d_call: TRBD1; v_call: TRBV27; cdr3_aa: CASSPRRGTYEQYF; cdr3_nt: TGTGCCAGCAGTCCCCGCAGGGGGACCTACGAGCAGTACTTC
clone_size: .; j_call: TRBJ1-1; d_call: .; v_call: TRBV6-5; cdr3_aa: CASSYSNRVNTEAFF; cdr3_nt: TGTGCCAGCAGTTACTCGAACAGGGTGAACACTGAAGCTTTCTTT
clone_size: .; j_call: TRBJ1-2; d_call: .; v_call: TRBV5-1; cdr3_aa: CASSLEPGDYGYTF; cdr3_nt: TGCGCCAGCAGCTTGGAACCCGGGGACTATGGCTACACCTTC
clone_size: few; j_call: TRBJ1-4; d_call: TRBD1; v_call: TRBV5-4; cdr3_aa: CASSPSRQGGEKLFF; cdr3_nt: TGTGCCAGCAGCCCATCACGACAGGGGGGTGAAAAACTGTTTTTT
clone_size: .; j_call: TRBJ2-1; d_call: .; v_call: TRBV7-9; cdr3_aa: CASSLEAASRNEQFF; cdr3_nt: TGTGCCAGCAGCTTAGAGGCGGCCTCTCGCAATGAGCAGTTCTTC
clone_size: .; j_call: TRBJ2-5; d_call: TRBD1; v_call: TRBV24-1; cdr3_aa: CATSDLGQGQETQYF; cdr3_nt: TGTGCCACCAGTGATTTGGGACAGGGGCAAGAGACCCAGTACTTC
clone_size: few; j_call: TRBJ2-1; d_call: TRBD2; v_call: TRBV5-5; cdr3_aa: CASSLWAGGGNEQFF; cdr3_nt: TGTGCCAGCAGCTTGTGGGCGGGAGGAGGTAATGAGCAGTTCTTC
clone_size: .; j_call: TRBJ1-2; d_call: TRBD1; v_call: TRBV4-1; cdr3_aa: CASSQNPGQNYGYTF; cdr3_nt: TGCGCCAGCAGCCAAAATCCGGGACAGAACTATGGCTACACCTTC
clone_size: .; j_call: TRBJ2-1; d_call: .; v_call: TRBV4-3; cdr3_aa: CASSQDPQGSIYNEQFF; cdr3_nt: TGCGCCAGCAGCCAAGATCCACAGGGTAGTATCTACAATGAGCAGTTCTTC
clone_size: .; j_call: TRBJ2-3; d_call: TRBD1; v_call: TRBV29-1; cdr3_aa: CSVARTGVRTDTQYF; cdr3_nt: TGCAGCGTCGCTCGGACAGGGGTCCGCACAGATACGCAGTATTTT
clone_size: .; j_call: TRBJ2-3; d_call: .; v_call: TRBV9; cdr3_aa: CASSVENPSVPSDTQYF; cdr3_nt: TGTGCCAGCAGCGTAGAAAACCCTAGCGTGCCCTCAGATACGCAGTATTTT
clone_size: .; j_call: TRBJ2-7; d_call: TRBD2; v_call: TRBV3-1/TRBV3-2; cdr3_aa: CASSYGLAGPSYEQYF; cdr3_nt: TGTGCCAGCAGCTACGGACTAGCGGGACCTTCCTACGAGCAGTACTTC
clone_size: once; j_call: TRBJ1-3; d_call: .; v_call: TRBV14; cdr3_aa: CASSQGALDTIYF; cdr3_nt: TGTGCCAGCAGCCAGGGAGCCCTGGACACCATATATTTT
clone_size: .; j_call: TRBJ1-4; d_call: .; v_call: TRBV3-1/TRBV3-2; cdr3_aa: CASSRGASNEKLFF; cdr3_nt: TGTGCCAGCAGCCGCGGGGCCAGCAATGAAAAACTGTTTTTT
clone_size: .; j_call: TRBJ1-1; d_call: .; v_call: TRBV4-2; cdr3_aa: CASSLTPGANTEAFF; cdr3_nt: TGTGCCAGCAGCCTAACTCCAGGGGCGAACACTGAAGCTTTCTTT
clone_size: .; j_call: TRBJ1-4; d_call: .; v_call: TRBV6-1; cdr3_aa: CASSEQGVNEKLFF; cdr3_nt: TGTGCCAGCAGTGAACAAGGGGTTAATGAAAAACTGTTTTTT
clone_size: .; j_call: TRBJ1-5; d_call: TRBD1; v_call: TRBV23-1; cdr3_aa: CASSQLIAGQASNQPQHF; cdr3_nt: TGCGCCAGCAGTCAACTTATAGCCGGACAGGCGAGCAATCAGCCCCAGCATTTT
clone_size: .; j_call: TRBJ2-6; d_call: .; v_call: TRBV6-5; cdr3_aa: CASSYSLSGANVLTF; cdr3_nt: TGTGCCAGCAGTTACTCCCTCTCTGGGGCCAACGTCCTGACTTTC
clone_size: .; j_call: TRBJ1-2; d_call: .; v_call: TRBV25-1; cdr3_aa: CATEENSLRGYTF; cdr3_nt: TGTGCCACCGAGGAAAACTCTCTGCGCGGCTACACCTTC
clone_size: .; j_call: TRBJ2-3; d_call: TRBD2; v_call: TRBV7-9; cdr3_aa: CASSLPSGRAKDTQYF; cdr3_nt: TGTGCCAGCAGCTTACCTAGCGGGAGGGCCAAAGATACGCAGTATTTT
clone_size: .; j_call: TRBJ1-1; d_call: TRBD1; v_call: TRBV30; cdr3_aa: CAWSPRTGGYTEAFF; cdr3_nt: TGTGCCTGGAGTCCTCGTACAGGGGGCTACACTGAAGCTTTCTTT
clone_size: .; j_call: TRBJ2-1; d_call: TRBD2; v_call: TRBV2; cdr3_aa: CASNGGGAGALSSYNEQFF; cdr3_nt: TGTGCCAGCAATGGGGGGGGAGCGGGAGCCCTGAGCTCCTACAATGAGCAGTTCTTC
clone_size: .; j_call: TRBJ2-3; d_call: .; v_call: TRBV7-2; cdr3_aa: CASSPTSDTQYF; cdr3_nt: TGTGCCAGCAGCCCAACCAGTGATACGCAGTATTTT
clone_size: .; j_call: TRBJ2-2; d_call: .; v_call: TRBV7-2; cdr3_aa: CASSRRLRGTGELFF; cdr3_nt: TGTGCCAGCAGCCGCAGACTCCGGGGGACCGGGGAGCTGTTTTTT
clone_size: .; j_call: TRBJ1-5; d_call: .; v_call: TRBV19; cdr3_aa: CASDSQRVPSNQPQHF; cdr3_nt: TGTGCCAGTGATAGTCAACGGGTCCCAAGCAATCAGCCCCAGCATTTT
clone_size: few; j_call: TRBJ1-2; d_call: TRBD1; v_call: TRBV7-2; cdr3_aa: CASKGAGYGCTF; cdr3_nt: TGTGCCAGCAAGGGGGCAGGCTATGGCTGCACCTTC
clone_size: .; j_call: TRBJ1-5; d_call: .; v_call: TRBV3-1/TRBV3-2; cdr3_aa: CAAGDNSHQPQHF; cdr3_nt: TGTGCCGCAGGGGACAACAGCCATCAGCCCCAGCATTTT
clone_size: .; j_call: TRBJ1-1; d_call: TRBD1; v_call: TRBV24-1; cdr3_aa: CATSDSRDRAAEAFF; cdr3_nt: TGTGCCACCAGTGACTCCCGGGACAGGGCCGCTGAAGCTTTCTTT
clone_size: .; j_call: TRBJ2-7; d_call: .; v_call: TRBV4-3; cdr3_aa: CASSQDHPGPYEQYF; cdr3_nt: TGCGCCAGCAGCCAAGATCATCCTGGCCCCTACGAGCAGTACTTC
clone_size: .; j_call: TRBJ1-2; d_call: TRBD1; v_call: TRBV9; cdr3_aa: CASSPRDRGYYGYTF; cdr3_nt: TGTGCCAGCAGCCCACGGGACAGGGGGTACTATGGCTACACCTTC
clone_size: .; j_call: TRBJ2-3; d_call: TRBD2; v_call: TRBV5-4; cdr3_aa: CASSRTSGRARDTQYF; cdr3_nt: TGTGCCAGCAGCCGGACTAGCGGGAGGGCCCGGGATACGCAGTATTTT
clone_size: .; j_call: TRBJ2-1; d_call: .; v_call: TRBV5-4; cdr3_aa: CASSLDLQGYSYNEQFF; cdr3_nt: TGTGCCAGCAGCTTGGATCTCCAGGGGTATTCCTACAATGAGCAGTTCTTC